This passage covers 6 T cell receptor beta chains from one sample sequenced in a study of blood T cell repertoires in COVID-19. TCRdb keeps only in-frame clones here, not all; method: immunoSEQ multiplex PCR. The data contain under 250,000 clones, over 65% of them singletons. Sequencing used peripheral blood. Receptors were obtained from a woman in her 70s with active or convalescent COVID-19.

This chain's CDR3 is CASRRLAGGNDEQFF. The CDR3 DNA sequence: TGTGCCAGTAGGAGACTAGCGGGAGGGAATGATGAGCAGTTCTTC. This rearrangement joins TRBV19 to TRBJ2-1; the match to TRBD2 covers 14 bases. The germline gives CDR1 LNHDA, CDR2 SQIVND (reference sequence). The CDR3 loop spans 15 amino acids. V shed 6 bases, J shed 8 bases, and the junction held 6 bases outside the gene matches.

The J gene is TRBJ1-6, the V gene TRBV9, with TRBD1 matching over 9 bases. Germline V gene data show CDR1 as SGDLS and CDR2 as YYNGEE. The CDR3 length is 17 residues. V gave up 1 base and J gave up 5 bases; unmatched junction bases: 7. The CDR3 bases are TGTGCCAGCAGCGTACAGACAGGGGGGAATAATAATTCACCCCTCCACTTT. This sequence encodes CASSVQTGGNNNSPLHF. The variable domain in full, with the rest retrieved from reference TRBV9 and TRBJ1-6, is DSGVTQTPKHLITATGQRVTLRCSPRSGDLSVYWYQQSLDQGLQFLIQYYNGEERAKGNILERFSAQQFPDLHSELNLSSLELGDSALYFCASSVQTGGNNNSPLHFGNGTRLTVT.

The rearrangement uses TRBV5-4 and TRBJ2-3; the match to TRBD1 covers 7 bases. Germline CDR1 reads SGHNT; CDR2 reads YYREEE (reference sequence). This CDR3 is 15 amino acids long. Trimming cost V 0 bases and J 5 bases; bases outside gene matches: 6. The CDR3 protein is CASSLGGGQRDTQYF. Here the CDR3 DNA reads TGTGCCAGCAGCTTGGGAGGGGGCCAAAGAGATACGCAGTATTTT.

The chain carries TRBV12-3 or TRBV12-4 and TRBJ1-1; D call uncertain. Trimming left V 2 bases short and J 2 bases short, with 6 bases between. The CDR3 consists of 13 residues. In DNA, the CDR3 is TGTGCCAGCAGTTTATCAGGTAACACTGAAGCTTTCTTT. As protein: CASSLSGNTEAFF.

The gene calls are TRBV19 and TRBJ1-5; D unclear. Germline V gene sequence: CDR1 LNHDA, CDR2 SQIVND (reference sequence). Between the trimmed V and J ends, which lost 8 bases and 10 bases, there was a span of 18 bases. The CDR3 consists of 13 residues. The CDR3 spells CASCDIPFSPQHF. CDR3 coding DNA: TGTGCCAGTTGCGACATCCCCTTCAGCCCCCAGCATTTT.

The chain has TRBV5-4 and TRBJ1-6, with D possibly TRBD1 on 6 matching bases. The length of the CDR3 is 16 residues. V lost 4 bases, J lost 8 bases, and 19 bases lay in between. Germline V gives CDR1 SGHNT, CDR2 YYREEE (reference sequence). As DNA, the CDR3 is TGTGCCAGCAGCCCCGGGAGGGGGGGCATGGATTCACCCCTCCACTTT. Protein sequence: CASSPGRGGMDSPLHF.